Described below is a single T cell receptor (beta chain) sequence and its context. The specificity of this receptor is unknown. There are no base qualities to consult, and no much larger clone falls within one base. This entry comes from a study of identical twins (dated by TCRdb to 2015 to 2016). Some background on the complete study: The study deep-sequenced TCR alpha and beta repertoires from monozygotic twins, unrelated adults of various ages and cord blood to test whether fetal clonotypes persist. Replicate twin experiments were performed at different times using different library preparation protocols to rule out contamination.

Sequences DFQATT (CDR1) and SNEGSKA (CDR2) are obtained from the germline V gene (reference sequence). The CDR3 contains 19 residues, cysteine and phenylalanine counted. The retained sequence is limited to the CDR3, 57 bases, with the frame set at the first base. Trimming costs V 4 bases and J 1 base, and their ends lie 26 bases apart. Every donor in the study was a healthy Caucasian. The receptor library was made with 5' RACE. Sequencing was performed on an Illumina HiSeq 2000. Template switching introduced a universal primer binding site; the final cDNA contained a unique molecular identifier, enabling accurate counting of TCR cDNA molecules. First-strand cDNA for TCR alpha and beta chains was synthesized from specific primers in the conserved constant-segment region. To control for contamination, every cDNA library was double barcoded, receiving both a SMART-Mk sample barcode and Illumina barcodes. TruSeq adapter sequences, together with Illumina sample barcodes, were added in two successive PCR steps. Sequencing of the TCR alpha and beta cDNA libraries was done on the Illumina HiSeq platform using custom primers. In the paper's pipeline: MiGEC was used to process raw reads and extract unique molecular identifiers, and MiXCR was used to find CDR3 positions. Recombination models were inferred per individual with the repgenHMM and IGoR tools using an EM algorithm. Shared clonotypes were analyzed with the tcR package in R, and sharing was normalized by the product of cloneset sizes. To study raw recombination without the effects of thymic and clonal selection, out-of-frame nonproductive sequences were analyzed. The raw public data were reprocessed by TCRdb itself: fastp quality trimming at Q25, MiXCR clonotype calling, in-frame beta chains only. Every distinct CDR3 protein forms one entry, paired with its most common genes and DNA. TCRdb assigned the V and J calls; the authors' analysis was not used. Across this sample there are about 1.7 million distinct CDR3 sequences, with more than 30% seen only once. Of the sample, roughly 0.3% is held by the ten largest clones.

The investigation overall reported the following: Fewer insertions were carried by abundant cord blood beta clonotypes, a similar but weaker trend appeared in young adult naive repertoires, and no such trend appeared in memory repertoires. Excess twin sharing in beta out-of-frame sequences was weaker because fewer shared sequences lowered the signal-to-noise ratio. Out-of-frame TCR alpha sequences shared between twins showed an excess of low generation-probability sequences compared with coincidental sharing between unrelated individuals. Zero-insertion analyses could be partly confounded by invariant T cells such as MAIT and iNKT, although diverse VJ usage argued against such confounding for most clonotypes. In monozygotic twins, out-of-frame TCR alpha sharing was systematically underestimated by recombination models, although the models agreed with sharing between unrelated individuals. Conclusions relied on cross-sectional statistical analysis, since the same donors could not be followed over many years.

Sequencing was performed on cord blood. The rearrangement combines TRBV20-1 with TRBJ1-5; the D region possibly corresponds to TRBD1 (6 bases align). This receptor was taken from a newborn girl in good health. The DNA sequence is as follows: TGCAGTGCTAACCAACAGGGAGAGGGTAGATGGGTAAGCAATCAGCCCCAGCATTTT. This sequence encodes CSANQQGEGRWVSNQPQHF.